Below, 29 T cell receptor beta chains from the same sample are listed, as sequenced in a study of T cells in Graves' hyperthyroidism and ophthalmopathy. TCR beta CDR3 region amplification was performed from RNA transcripts. HTBI primers were the set used in a first-round RT-PCR of the TCR CDR3. From the multiplex PCR reads, TCRdb called clonotypes with MiXCR, one entry per CDR3 protein. Of some 510,000 distinct CDR3 sequences listed, around 20% are singletons. The material sequenced was blood. These receptors were collected from a young man with Graves' hyperthyroidism.

This clonotype was detected a few times. One base away lies a much larger clone, so this may be a sequencing read error. The V gene is TRBV20-1, the J gene TRBJ1-1; 7 bases align to TRBD1. Per the germline V gene, CDR1 is DFQATT and CDR2 is SNEGSKA (reference sequence). This CDR3 has 15 residues. CDR3 sequence reads: CSARGNRGRQGEALF. In DNA form, the CDR3 reads TGCAGTGCTAGAGGTAACCGGGGACGACAGGGTGAAGCTCTCTTT.

Many counts were recorded for this clonotype. The chain links TRBV20-1 to TRBJ1-5; D is possibly TRBD1 (5 bases). This CDR3 region has 13 residues. The V and J ends lost 6 bases and 5 bases respectively, with 14 bases between them. Germline CDR1 is DFQATT and CDR2 is SNEGSKA (reference sequence). CDR3 residues: CSAGGGLDQPQHF. The CDR3 nucleotides read TGCAGTGCCGGGGGGGGGTTGGATCAGCCCCAGCATTTT.

This clonotype turned up a few times. The chain couples TRBV19 to TRBJ2-5; D is tentatively TRBD1 or TRBD2 (6 bases each). The CDR3 is 15 residues long. V lost 7 bases, J lost 2 bases, and 17 bases lay in between. Germline values: CDR1 LNHDA, CDR2 SQIVND (reference sequence). The CDR3 bases are TGTGCCAGTACCTCTGCCGGGGGCCTTCAAGAGACCCAGTACTTC. Residues: CASTSAGGLQETQYF. The variable domain in full, with the rest retrieved from reference TRBV19 and TRBJ2-5, is DGGITQSPKYLFRKEGQNVTLSCEQNLNHDAMYWYRQDPGQGLRLIYYSQIVNDFQKGDIAEGYSVSREKKESFPLTVTSAQKNPTAFYLCASTSAGGLQETQYFGPGTRLLVL.

This clonotype has a count of ten or more. The chain employs TRBV11-2 and TRBJ1-6; 9 bases align to TRBD1. Trimming at V came to 6 bases and at J to 11 bases, leaving 8 bases not matched to a gene. This CDR3 has 14 residues. Germline V gives CDR1 SGHAT, CDR2 FQNNGV. CDR3 amino acids: CASRRDRATPPLHF. In nucleotides, the CDR3 is TGTGCCAGCAGAAGGGACAGGGCAACTCCACCCCTCCACTTT. Together with reference TRBV11-2 and TRBJ1-6, the CDR3 gives the full variable domain: EAGVAQSPRYKIIEKRQSVAFWCNPISGHATLYWYQQILGQGPKLLIQFQNNGVVDDSQLPKDRFSAERLKGVDSTLKIQPAKLEDSAVYLCASRRDRATPPLHFGNGTRLTVT.

This clonotype has ten or more counts. This sequence joins TRBV15 and TRBJ1-1; the D is unclear. The germline V gene encodes CDR1 LNHNV and CDR2 YYDKDF (reference sequence). Between the trimmed V and J ends, which lost 5 bases and 7 bases, there was a span of 11 bases. CDR3 size: 12 residues. The CDR3 reads CATSAVGFEAFF. As DNA, the CDR3 is TGTGCCACCAGCGCTGTCGGGTTTGAAGCTTTCTTT.

V is TRBV28 and J is TRBJ2-5; the match to TRBD1 covers 9 bases. V trimming: 7 bases; J trimming: 2 bases; junction bases outside the gene matches: 8. The length of the CDR3 is 15 residues. Germline V lookup: CDR1 MDHEN, CDR2 SYDVKM. The CDR3 sequence is CASIDGQGSQETQYF. As DNA, the CDR3 is TGTGCCAGCATCGATGGACAGGGGTCACAAGAGACCCAGTACTTC.

This chain uses TRBV9 with TRBJ2-2; the D is unclear. The V and J ends lost 0 bases and 6 bases respectively, with 9 bases between them. The CDR3 length is 14 residues. CDR1 is SGDLS and CDR2 is YYNGEE in the germline V gene. The CDR3: CASSVDPTAGELFF. The CDR3 DNA reads as TGTGCCAGCAGCGTAGACCCCACCGCCGGGGAGCTGTTTTTT.

This clonotype was picked up many times. The chain is built from TRBV28 and TRBJ2-7, with a weak D call TRBD1 (5 bases). The CDR3 totals 14 residues. Trimming removed 4 bases from V and 2 bases from J, with 12 bases in between. Germline V gene lookup returns CDR1 MDHEN and CDR2 SYDVKM. CDR3 nucleotide sequence: TGTGCCAGCAGTTCTGGACATTGGGCCTACGAGCAGTACTTC. It is translated as CASSSGHWAYEQYF.

The gene calls are TRBV4-1 and TRBJ2-2; 14 bases agree with TRBD2. The CDR3 covers 18 residues. V trimming: 4 bases; J trimming: 1 base; junction bases outside the gene matches: 5. Germline assignment: CDR1 MGHRA and CDR2 YSYEKL. DNA of the CDR3: TGCGCCAGCAGCCCCCTGGGGACTAGCGGGGGGAACACCGGGGAGCTGTTTTTT. As protein: CASSPLGTSGGNTGELFF.

The sample holds many counts of this clonotype. The rearrangement joins TRBV27 to TRBJ1-1; D is ambiguous. Germline CDR1 MNHEY, CDR2 SMNVEV (reference sequence). CDR3 length equals 15 residues. V lost 0 bases and J lost 0, with 8 bases in between. Here the CDR3 DNA reads TGTGCCAGCAGTTTATCATGGTCTATGAACACTGAAGCTTTCTTT. Encoded protein: CASSLSWSMNTEAFF.

The chain joins TRBV29-1 to TRBJ2-7, with 7 bases that match TRBD1. The V gene end was trimmed by 6 bases and the J gene end by 4 bases; junction bases not matched to a gene: 12. The CDR3 spans 14 residues. Germline V CDR1 and CDR2: SQVTM, ANQGSEA. CDR3 nucleotide sequence: TGCAGCGTGGACGCCGGGACAGACAGATACGAGCAGTACTTC. This sequence encodes CSVDAGTDRYEQYF.

This clonotype has ten or more counts. CDR3 residues: CSMWVGTEAFF. CDR3 nucleotide sequence: TGCAGCATGTGGGTAGGGACTGAAGCTTTCTTT. The genes are TRBV29-1 and TRBJ1-1; D is unclear. Trimming shortened V by 8 bases and J by 5 bases, and 12 bases separated the two germline ends. The CDR3 contains 11 residues. CDR1 SQVTM and CDR2 ANQGSEA come from the germline V gene.

This clonotype was observed many times. V gene TRBV5-1 combines with J gene TRBJ1-1; D call uncertain. The CDR3 is 15 amino acids. In germline, CDR1 is SGHRS, CDR2 YFSETQ. Trimming stripped 4 bases from V and 0 bases from J, with 13 bases between. The CDR3 region has the DNA TGCGCCAGCAGCGTAGGGAGGGCGCTGAACACTGAAGCTTTCTTT. Translating it yields CASSVGRALNTEAFF.

This clonotype was counted ten times or more. The chain couples TRBV11-1 to TRBJ1-1; weak D call: TRBD1 (5 bases). There are 16 residues in the CDR3. Per the germline V gene, CDR1 is SGHAT and CDR2 is FQDESV (reference sequence). V lost 3 bases and J 5 bases, leaving 19 bases between the germline ends. The CDR3 nucleotides read TGTGCCAGCAGCTTTCTCCTTCAGGGCTCCGGTACTGAAGCTTTCTTT. The encoded protein is CASSFLLQGSGTEAFF. Using reference TRBV11-1 and TRBJ1-1 for the parts outside the CDR3, the full variable domain is EAEVAQSPRYKITEKSQAVAFWCDPISGHATLYWYRQILGQGPELLVQFQDESVVDDSQLPKDRFSAERLKGVDSTLKIQPAELGDSAMYLCASSFLLQGSGTEAFFGQGTRLTVV.

This clonotype was detected only a few times. The genes are TRBV6-5 and TRBJ1-6; weak D call: TRBD1 (5 bases). The V and J ends lost 1 base and 0 bases respectively, with 10 bases between them. Germline V gives CDR1 MNHEY, CDR2 SVGAGI. This CDR3 comprises 17 residues. CDR3 DNA: TGTGCCAGCAGTTACTATGGGGGGAGCTCCTATAATTCACCCCTCCACTTT. Translating it yields CASSYYGGSSYNSPLHF.

This clonotype was picked up many times. CDR3 sequence: CASSWPGGDEQYF. The CDR3 DNA reads TGTGCCAGCAGTTGGCCCGGGGGGGACGAGCAGTACTTC. The chain combines TRBV6-5 with TRBJ2-7; 8 bases are a match to TRBD2. The trim removed 4 bases at V and 5 bases at J, leaving 4 bases unmatched. Germline V CDR1 and CDR2: MNHEY, SVGAGI. This CDR3 contains 13 residues.

At least ten counts were recorded for this clonotype. The chain joins TRBV15 to TRBJ2-7; TRBD1 agrees at 8 bases. V lost 1 base and J lost 0; bases outside the gene matches: 2. Germline V CDR1 and CDR2: LNHNV, YYDKDF (reference sequence). The CDR3 sequence is 15 residues long. The CDR3 is CATSRGTGSSYEQYF. CDR3 DNA: TGTGCCACCAGCAGAGGGACAGGGAGCTCCTACGAGCAGTACTTC.

This clonotype was counted many times. The chain uses TRBV2 and TRBJ1-1; 8 nucleotides match TRBD1. Germline values: CDR1 SNHLY, CDR2 FYNNEI. The ends lost 7 bases at V and 5 bases at J; junction bases unmatched: 3. This CDR3 has 12 amino acids. CDR3 coding DNA: TGTGCCAGCATCCAGGGGGCTACTGAAGCTTTCTTT. It translates to CASIQGATEAFF. The entire variable domain, with the rest obtained from reference TRBV2 and TRBJ1-1, is as follows: EPEVTQTPSHQVTQMGQEVILRCVPISNHLYFYWYRQILGQKVEFLVSFYNNEISEKSEIFDDQFSVERPDGSNFTLKIRSTKLEDSAMYFCASIQGATEAFFGQGTRLTVV.

This clonotype was recorded many times. The chain couples TRBV10-3 to TRBJ1-5; D unclear. V lost 0 bases, J lost 9 bases, and 12 bases lay in between. Germline lookup yields CDR1 ENHRY and CDR2 SYGVKD. The CDR3 contains 14 residues. CDR3 in amino acids: CAISESVLGRPQHF. For the CDR3, the DNA is TGTGCCATCAGTGAGTCCGTGTTAGGGAGGCCCCAGCATTTT.

This clonotype was counted many times. The chain is built from TRBV6-1 and TRBJ1-5; 7 nucleotides agree with TRBD1. V gave up 4 bases and J gave up 0 bases; unmatched junction bases: 6. Per the germline V gene, CDR1 is MNHNS and CDR2 is SASEGT. This CDR3 is 16 amino acids long. CDR3 amino acids: CASSAGTDYSNQPQHF. DNA of the CDR3: TGTGCCAGCAGTGCCGGGACAGACTATAGCAATCAGCCCCAGCATTTT.

A remark on this clonotype: This could be a read error, since a much larger clone is one nucleotide away. The chain recombines TRBV5-1 with TRBJ2-7; D is ambiguous. This CDR3 has 15 residues. CDR1 and CDR2 from the germline V gene are SGHRS and YFSETQ. Written as DNA, the CDR3 is TGCGCCAGCATCTTGGAGTGGCCGTTTTCCTACGAGCAGTACTTC. Its protein is CASILEWPFSYEQYF.

This clonotype was seen many times. V is TRBV27 and J is TRBJ2-5, with D possibly being TRBD2 (6 bases). CDR1 and CDR2 (germline): MNHEY, SMNVEV (reference sequence). V lost 5 bases, J lost 3 bases, and 16 bases lay in between. The CDR3 loop spans 15 amino acids. The CDR3 sequence is CASSPIPGEEETQYF. The CDR3 nucleotides read TGTGCCAGCAGTCCCATCCCGGGGGAGGAAGAGACCCAGTACTTC.

There are many counts of this clonotype. The V gene is TRBV20-1, the J gene TRBJ1-2, with D possibly being TRBD1 (6 bases). This CDR3 has 12 residues. Germline-derived CDR1 and CDR2 are DFQATT and SNEGSKA (reference sequence). V lost 5 bases and J 2 bases, leaving 9 bases between the germline ends. Here the CDR3 reads CSAGQTNYGYTF. CDR3 nucleotides: TGCAGTGCTGGACAGACCAACTATGGCTACACCTTC.

Only a few counts were recorded for this clonotype. The V call is TRBV29-1, the J call TRBJ2-5; 12 bases map to TRBD1. The CDR3 length is 14 residues. Germline V lookup: CDR1 SQVTM, CDR2 ANQGSEA. The trim removed 4 bases at V and 5 bases at J, leaving 5 bases unmatched. The CDR3 DNA is TGCAGCGTTGCCGGGACAGGGGGCTTGGAGACCCAGTACTTC. Translation gives CSVAGTGGLETQYF.

This chain joins TRBV28 and TRBJ2-2; tentatively, D is TRBD1 or TRBD2 (5 bases each). This CDR3 comprises 14 residues. The germline V gene encodes CDR1 MDHEN and CDR2 SYDVKM. Trimming shortened V by 8 bases and J by 1 base, and 11 bases separated the two germline ends. The CDR3 loop reads CASGRDGNTGELFF. The DNA for the CDR3 is TGTGCCAGCGGCCGGGACGGGAACACCGGGGAGCTGTTTTTT.

There are many counts of this clonotype. V usage is TRBV29-1 and J usage is TRBJ2-5, with D possibly matching TRBD1 (5 bases). The CDR3 consists of 15 residues. Trimming shortened V by 2 bases and J by 2 bases, and 15 bases separated the two germline ends. Germline assignment: CDR1 SQVTM and CDR2 ANQGSEA. The CDR3, as DNA: TGCAGCGTTGAAACGATCCACACAGGTCAAGAGACCCAGTACTTC. Translated, it gives CSVETIHTGQETQYF.

In this sample, this clonotype turned up many times. Relative to the germline gene, one junction end is altered; a read error may explain this. The V and J genes are TRBV12-3 or TRBV12-4 and TRBJ2-7, with 9 bases that match TRBD1. This CDR3 has 15 residues. Written as DNA, the CDR3 is TGTGCCAGCAGTTCTGGACAGGGGAGCTCCTACGGGCAGTACTTC. It codes for CASSSGQGSSYGQYF.

In this sample, this clonotype turned up many times. This rearrangement joins TRBV6-2 or TRBV6-3 to TRBJ2-7, with D possibly TRBD2 on 5 matching bases. CDR3 length: 18 amino acids. The germline CDR1 and CDR2 sequences are MNHEY and SVGEGT. Trimming took off 0 bases at V and 2 bases at J, with 20 bases between the two ends. The CDR3 protein is CASSYSLIWVRVPYEQYF. Here the CDR3 DNA reads TGTGCCAGCAGTTACTCCTTAATTTGGGTGAGGGTCCCCTACGAGCAGTACTTC.

This clonotype appeared a few times. The chain has TRBV7-9 and TRBJ2-7; no clear D gene. Deletions cut 1 base from V and 3 bases from J, with 7 bases between. CDR1 SEHNR and CDR2 FQNEAQ come from the germline V gene (reference sequence). The CDR3 has 13 residues. The CDR3 DNA reads TGTGCCAGCAGCTTAGTAGCCAACTACGAGCAGTACTTC. Its translation: CASSLVANYEQYF.